What follows is one T cell receptor (beta chain) and its context. Its antigen remains unknown. An end of the junction does not agree with germline; a read error may underlie this. This entry is derived from a study of tumor-infiltrating lymphocytes in primary liver carcinoma. Study background: Tumors were stage T1-T3 N0M0, about 4 to 11 cm across.

The CDR3 is 15 amino acids. The germline V gene has CDR1 ENHRY and CDR2 SYGVKD. A primer matching the constant region was used to make TCR beta cDNA from 450 to 500 ng of total RNA. Three-round nested multiplex PCR performed with slightly modified ARM-PCR produced the TCR beta libraries. Investigators reported that the first two PCR rounds, at around 10 cycles each, used TRBV1-TRBV30 forward primers with a C-beta reverse primer. TCRdb analysed the multiplex PCR reads with MiXCR anew, one entry per CDR3 protein. The sample yields 65,000 to 90,000 distinct CDR3 sequences, 60% to 75% seen once. Investigators took RNA and DNA out together from about 21-30 mg of unsorted bulk tissue. None of the patients had received treatment, and all had chronic HBV infection. The study found over 75% viable tumor cells in every tumor sample. Study-level results: Top-250-clone fractions were significantly higher in tumors than in blood (p = 0.039).

The sequencing input was liver tumor tissue from sampling region 1. The subset: tumor region T1, superior pole. This chain links TRBV10-3 with TRBJ2-1; weak D call: TRBD2 (7 bases). This sequence originates from a man in his forties with primary liver carcinoma and hepatitis B virus infection. The CDR3 DNA reads as TGTGCCATCAGGGGTTTGGGGGCGGGAGATGATGAGCGGTTCTTC. Residues: CAIRGLGAGDDERFF.